This T cell receptor beta chain came from a study of blood T cell repertoires in COVID-19. Whole-study context: The United States, Italy and Spain supplied acute and convalescent COVID-19 samples.

Profiling relied on immunoSEQ multiplex PCR, and the TCRdb table lists in-frame clones only, not all of them. The sample holds a few hundred thousand clones, 84% seen once. Germline V gene data show CDR1 as SGHTA and CDR2 as FQGNSA. V gave up 3 bases and J gave up 9 bases; unmatched junction bases: 9. The CDR3 spans 16 residues. This TCR came from a woman older than 75 with active or convalescent COVID-19. The sample comprised peripheral blood. The chain joins TRBV7-2 to TRBJ2-1, with 12 bases identical to TRBD2. Here the CDR3 reads CASSFSSGRATSEQFF. CDR3 nucleotide sequence: TGTGCCAGCAGCTTTTCTAGCGGGAGGGCTACGAGTGAGCAGTTCTTC.